Below are 4 T cell receptor beta chains sequenced from a single sample in a study of neurological immune-mediated disorders. Regarding time point: longitudinal time-point 2. Via MiXCR, TCRdb re-called the 5' RACE reads, giving one row per CDR3 protein. The table lists about 80,000 distinct CDR3 sequences, approximately 5.8% of them singletons, with approximately 8% in the top ten. The sequenced sample consisted of PBMCs. These receptor sequences come from a woman in her fifties or sixties with multiple sclerosis.

At least ten counts were recorded for this clonotype. The J gene is TRBJ2-7, the V gene TRBV12-3 or TRBV12-4; 10 nucleotides agree with TRBD1. This CDR3 is built from 15 residues. V was clipped by 6 bases and J by 1 base; unmatched bases: 6. CDR3 sequence: CASRLTGGRSYEQYF. CDR3 sequence (DNA): TGTGCCAGCAGACTGACAGGGGGCCGTTCCTACGAGCAGTACTTC.

At least ten counts were recorded for this clonotype. V usage is TRBV11-2 and J usage is TRBJ2-1; perhaps TRBD2 as D (5 bases). Trimming cost V 5 bases and J 8 bases, with 10 bases left between them. Per the germline V gene, CDR1 is SGHAT and CDR2 is FQNNGV. The length of the CDR3 is 12 residues. The CDR3 is CASSPGTDEQFF. The CDR3 DNA is TGTGCCAGCAGCCCGGGAACCGATGAGCAGTTCTTC.

This clonotype was seen a handful of times. The chain has TRBV28 and TRBJ1-1; D unresolved. Germline values: CDR1 MDHEN, CDR2 SYDVKM. Deletions cut 3 bases from V and 1 base from J, with 12 bases between. The CDR3 runs to 15 residues. In DNA form, the CDR3 reads TGTGCCAGCAGTTTGTGGGGAGGACCGAACACTGAAGCTTTCTTT. Protein: CASSLWGGPNTEAFF.

There are many counts of this clonotype. This chain links TRBV7-8 with TRBJ2-4, with D perhaps TRBD1 (5 bases). Per the germline V gene, CDR1 is SGHVS and CDR2 is FQNEAQ. V was shortened by 2 bases and J by 0 bases, with 17 bases between the two germline ends. The CDR3 contains 18 residues. CDR3 residues: CASSLSVLGPIAKNIQYF. CDR3 bases: TGTGCCAGCAGCTTATCGGTTTTGGGGCCGATAGCCAAAAACATTCAGTACTTC. The full variable domain, completed using reference TRBV7-8 and TRBJ2-4, is GAGVSQSPRYKVAKRGQDVALRCDPISGHVSLFWYQQALGQGPEFLTYFQNEAQLDKSGLPSDRFFAERPEGSVSTLKIQRTQQEDSAVYLCASSLSVLGPIAKNIQYFGAGTRLSVL.